The 23 T cell receptor beta chains listed next were all sequenced from one sample in a study of cytomegalovirus exposure and HLA in healthy donors. The PCR was carried out with 60 Vbeta primers and 13 Jbeta primers. The protocol was immunoSEQ multiplex PCR, while the TCRdb copy is restricted to in-frame clones and leaves out a portion. The table has about 160,000 clones, approximately 79% seen once. Material: PBMCs. Receptors originate from a woman aged 50 to 65 in good health and CMV-seropositive.

The chain joins TRBV10-2 to TRBJ1-1; D not certain. The CDR3 covers 13 residues. Looked up from germline, CDR1 is WSHSY and CDR2 is SAAADI. With 3 bases removed from V and 3 bases from J, the gap between germline ends came to 8 bases. CDR3 region: CASSDIADTEAFF. CDR3 sequence (DNA): TGCGCCAGCAGTGACATCGCGGACACTGAAGCTTTCTTT.

This chain uses TRBV7-9 with TRBJ1-1; TRBD1 agrees at 9 bases. Germline values: CDR1 SEHNR, CDR2 FQNEAQ (reference sequence). Losses at the gene ends were 3 bases for V and 0 bases for J; bases not matched to a gene: 2. The CDR3 is made up of 15 amino acids. CDR3: CASSLTGGLNTEAFF. CDR3 DNA sequence: TGTGCCAGCAGCTTGACAGGGGGATTGAACACTGAAGCTTTCTTT.

The gene calls are TRBV27 and TRBJ1-3; TRBD1 matches at 7 bases. V was pared by 5 bases and J by 4 bases, with 11 bases of the junction left unmatched. The V gene's germline CDR1 is MNHEY and CDR2 SMNVEV (reference sequence). This CDR3 region has 16 residues. The CDR3 protein is CASSPRWGTVGNTIYF. As DNA, the CDR3 is TGTGCCAGCAGTCCAAGGTGGGGGACAGTCGGAAACACCATATATTTT.

This clone has more than one count but fewer than ten. The CDR3 DNA sequence: TGCGCCAGCTCCTTGGGGCAGGGGTACTCCTACGAGCAGTACTTC. It specifies CASSLGQGYSYEQYF. The genes are TRBV10-2 and TRBJ2-7, with D possibly matching TRBD1 (6 bases). Trimming took 8 bases from V and 0 from J, leaving 17 bases between them. The CDR3 sequence is 15 residues long. Germline V gene sequence: CDR1 WSHSY, CDR2 SAAADI.

The V gene is TRBV19, the J gene TRBJ1-1; 8 nucleotides match TRBD1. This CDR3 region has 14 residues. J gave up 0 bases and V 10 bases, and 7 bases lay outside the gene matches. Germline V gene lookup returns CDR1 LNHDA and CDR2 SQIVND (reference sequence). CDR3 sequence (DNA): TGTGCCACGAAACAGGGGGGAATGAACACTGAAGCTTTCTTT. This gives the protein CATKQGGMNTEAFF.

In nucleotides, the CDR3 is TGTGCCAGCAGCACAGACCCTCCTGGAGGCTACACCTTC. Its translation: CASSTDPPGGYTF. This chain connects TRBV28 to TRBJ1-2; unclear D gene. Germline lookup yields CDR1 MDHEN and CDR2 SYDVKM. The CDR3 has 13 residues. V gave up 6 bases and J gave up 8 bases, with 16 bases separating them.

This clone was seen only once. The germline gene is not matched at one end of the junction; a read error may be the cause. The rearrangement links TRBV4-1 to TRBJ1-6, with no clear D. Per germline, CDR1 MGHRA and CDR2 YSYEKL. This CDR3 is 14 amino acids long. The CDR3 is CASSQEEGNSPLHF. The CDR3 nucleotides read TGCGCCAGCAGTCAAGAGGAGGGCAATTCACCCCTCCACTTT.

A remark on this clone: The junction departs from the called germline gene at one end, perhaps through a read error. The chain uses TRBV2 and TRBJ1-4, with a weak D call TRBD1 (5 bases). This CDR3 region has 14 residues. CDR1 and CDR2 from the germline V gene are SNHLY and FYNNEI. The CDR3 protein is CVSKMISRDEKLFF. In DNA, the CDR3 is TGTGTCAGCAAAATGATCTCCAGGGATGAAAAACTGTTTTTT.

V and J are TRBV2 and TRBJ2-2; the D gene is possibly TRBD2 (6 bases). The V gene lost 8 bases and the J gene lost 7 bases, with 17 bases spanning the gap. The CDR3 length is 14 residues. Per the germline V gene, CDR1 is SNHLY and CDR2 is FYNNEI. This CDR3 reads CASDWREEGGELFF. CDR3 bases: TGTGCCAGCGACTGGAGGGAGGAGGGCGGGGAGCTGTTTTTT.

The chain combines TRBV28 with TRBJ2-5; D unclear. V dropped 4 bases and J dropped 0 bases, with 12 bases sitting between them. The V gene's germline CDR1 is MDHEN and CDR2 SYDVKM. The CDR3 runs to 15 residues. DNA of the CDR3: TGTGCCAGCAGTTCACTGGCGGAGTACCAAGAGACCCAGTACTTC. Protein sequence: CASSSLAEYQETQYF.

The rearrangement joins TRBV28 to TRBJ2-2, with 7 bases lining up with TRBD1. The germline CDR1 and CDR2 sequences are MDHEN and SYDVKM. The CDR3 runs to 15 residues. V was pared by 5 bases and J by 7 bases, with 10 bases of the junction left unmatched. The CDR3 reads CASSTPRGLVGELFF. CDR3 sequence (DNA): TGTGCCAGCAGTACACCAAGGGGGCTGGTCGGGGAGCTGTTTTTT.

This CDR3 is CASSVTLADPYEQYF. CDR3 coding DNA: TGTGCCAGCAGCGTGACACTAGCGGATCCCTACGAGCAGTACTTC. V usage is TRBV5-6 and J usage is TRBJ2-7, with 8 bases matching TRBD2. The CDR3 loop spans 15 amino acids. V shed 4 bases, J shed 2 bases, and the junction held 8 bases outside the gene matches. Per germline, CDR1 SGHDT and CDR2 YYEEEE.

The chain employs TRBV29-1 and TRBJ2-2, with 8 bases identical to TRBD1. The CDR3 contains 14 residues. Looked up from germline, CDR1 is SQVTM and CDR2 is ANQGSEA. With V trimmed by 6 bases and J by 4 bases, 7 bases remained unmatched. The chain's CDR3 is CSVLRQGSTGELFF. CDR3 sequence (DNA): TGCAGCGTCCTACGACAGGGGTCCACCGGGGAGCTGTTTTTT.

This chain joins TRBV7-2 and TRBJ2-7, with TRBD2 matching over 11 bases. The germline V gene encodes CDR1 SGHTA and CDR2 FQGNSA. The CDR3 is made up of 16 amino acids. The junction had 13 bases not matched to a gene; V was cut back by 5 bases and J by 7 bases. CDR3 in DNA: TGTGCCAGCAGCCCACCGGGACTAGCGGACAACAGGGAGCAGTACTTC. Its translation: CASSPPGLADNREQYF.

As concerns this clone: The sample has other DNA sequences that encode this CDR3 too. This chain uses TRBV7-9 with TRBJ1-6, with 7 bases identical to TRBD1. In germline, CDR1 is SEHNR, CDR2 FQNEAQ (reference sequence). J lost 6 bases, V lost 5 bases, and 4 bases had no gene match. CDR3 length equals 14 residues. CDR3 loop: CASSPGTANSPLHF. The CDR3 DNA sequence: TGTGCCAGCAGCCCCGGGACAGCTAATTCACCCCTCCACTTT.

The V and J genes are TRBV19 and TRBJ1-2; 9 bases align to TRBD1. The germline V gene has CDR1 LNHDA and CDR2 SQIVND (reference sequence). The CDR3 consists of 13 residues. J gave up 7 bases and V 7 bases, and 7 bases lay outside the gene matches. This CDR3 reads CASTRTQGAGYTF. CDR3 in DNA: TGTGCCAGTACCCGCACACAGGGGGCTGGCTACACCTTC. Full variable domain (missing parts from reference TRBV19 and TRBJ1-2): DGGITQSPKYLFRKEGQNVTLSCEQNLNHDAMYWYRQDPGQGLRLIYYSQIVNDFQKGDIAEGYSVSREKKESFPLTVTSAQKNPTAFYLCASTRTQGAGYTFGSGTRLTVV.

This clone has just a few counts. The chain couples TRBV4-1 to TRBJ2-3; D remains ambiguous. The CDR3 runs to 15 residues. Per the germline V gene, CDR1 is MGHRA and CDR2 is YSYEKL. V shed 4 bases and J shed 6 bases, with 17 bases lying between them. The CDR3 bases are TGCGCCAGCAGCCCTCTTCGGGTTTTATGGGATACGCAGTATTTT. It is translated as CASSPLRVLWDTQYF.

The sample holds a few counts of this clone. This chain joins TRBV2 and TRBJ1-6, with TRBD1 matching over 9 bases. The V segment lost 6 bases and the J segment 11 bases; nucleotides outside the gene matches: 8. Germline V CDR1 and CDR2: SNHLY, FYNNEI. CDR3 length: 14 amino acids. The CDR3 region has the DNA TGTGCCAGCAGCGTATGGGACAGGGCTACACCCCTCCACTTT. Amino acid sequence: CASSVWDRATPLHF.

The chain couples TRBV4-3 to TRBJ2-3; D is perhaps TRBD2 (6 bases). The germline V gene encodes CDR1 LGHNA and CDR2 YSLEER. CDR3 size: 13 residues. The V end was cut by 4 bases, the J end by 11 bases, with 16 bases between. CDR3 region: CASSPDRDLKQYF. DNA for the CDR3: TGCGCCAGCAGCCCCGACCGGGACTTGAAGCAGTATTTT.

The chain couples TRBV19 to TRBJ2-1; the match to TRBD2 covers 11 bases. The CDR3 totals 14 residues. With V trimmed by 7 bases and J by 7 bases, 6 bases remained unmatched. Per the germline V gene, CDR1 is LNHDA and CDR2 is SQIVND (reference sequence). The CDR3 here is CASKTSGNTNEQFF. CDR3 coding DNA: TGTGCCAGTAAGACTAGCGGGAATACAAATGAGCAGTTCTTC.

The chain joins TRBV7-9 to TRBJ1-2; D may be TRBD1 (6 bases). The CDR3 runs to 14 residues. Trimming took 3 bases from V and 6 from J, leaving 14 bases between them. The germline V gene encodes CDR1 SEHNR and CDR2 FQNEAQ (reference sequence). The CDR3 region has the DNA TGTGCCAGCAGCTTTCCAGGGGAGCGTCATGGCTACACCTTC. Translation gives CASSFPGERHGYTF.

This chain links TRBV6-1 with TRBJ2-5; D may be TRBD2 (6 bases). Trimming removed 3 bases at V and 3 bases at J, with 14 bases between. CDR1 is MNHNS and CDR2 is SASEGT in the germline V gene. This CDR3 region has 15 residues. The CDR3 loop reads CASSEGRWEEETQYF. CDR3 DNA sequence: TGTGCCAGCAGTGAGGGTCGGTGGGAGGAAGAGACCCAGTACTTC.

The genes are TRBV6-4 and TRBJ1-2, with D possibly being TRBD1 (6 bases). Trimming pared 0 bases from V and 2 bases from J, leaving 13 bases between. CDR3 length: 16 residues. CDR1 MRHNA and CDR2 SNTAGT come from the germline V gene. CDR3 loop: CASSDSTGYVNYGYTF. CDR3 in DNA: TGTGCCAGCAGTGACTCGACAGGCTATGTAAACTATGGCTACACCTTC.